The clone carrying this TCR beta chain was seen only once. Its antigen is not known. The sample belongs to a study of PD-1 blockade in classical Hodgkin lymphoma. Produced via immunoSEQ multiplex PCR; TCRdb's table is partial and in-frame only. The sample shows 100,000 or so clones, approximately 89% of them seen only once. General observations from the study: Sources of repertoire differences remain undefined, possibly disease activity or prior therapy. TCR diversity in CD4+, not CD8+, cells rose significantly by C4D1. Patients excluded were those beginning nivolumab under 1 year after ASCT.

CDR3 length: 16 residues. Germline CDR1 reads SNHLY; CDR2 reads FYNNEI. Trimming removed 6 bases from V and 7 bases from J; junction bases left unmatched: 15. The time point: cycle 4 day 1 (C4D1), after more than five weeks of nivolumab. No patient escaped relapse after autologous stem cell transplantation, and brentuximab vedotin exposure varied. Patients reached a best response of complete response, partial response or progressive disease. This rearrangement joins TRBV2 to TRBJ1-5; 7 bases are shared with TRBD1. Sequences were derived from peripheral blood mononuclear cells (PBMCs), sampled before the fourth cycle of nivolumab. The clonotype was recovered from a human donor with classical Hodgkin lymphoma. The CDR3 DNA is TGTGCCAGCAGCGGGACAGTCTCGTGGGTCCGACAGCCCCAGCATTTT. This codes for CASSGTVSWVRQPQHF. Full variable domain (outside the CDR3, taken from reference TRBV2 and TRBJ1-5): EPEVTQTPSHQVTQMGQEVILRCVPISNHLYFYWYRQILGQKVEFLVSFYNNEISEKSEIFDDQFSVERPDGSNFTLKIRSTKLEDSAMYFCASSGTVSWVRQPQHFGDGTRLSIL.